What follows are 4 T cell receptor beta chains derived from one specimen sequenced in a study of identical twins' blood T cells (dated by TCRdb to 2012 to 2014). The method was 5' RACE. The sequencing machine was an Illumina Genome Analyzer IIx. TCRdb trimmed the raw reads at Q25, called clones with MiXCR and kept productive beta chains. Duplicate CDR3 protein sequences are folded into a single record with the most common DNA and genes. This sample gives 300,000 to 400,000 distinct CDR3 sequences in total; about 28% of them show up just once. The ten largest clonotypes hold approximately 6.6% of the sample. Sequencing was done on a sample of PBMCs. Source of these receptors: a woman aged 18 to 50 in good health.

The rearrangement joins TRBV5-1 to TRBJ1-1; 10 bases line up with TRBD1. The V gene end was trimmed by 4 bases and the J gene end by 5 bases; junction bases not matched to a gene: 8. CDR1 and CDR2 (germline): SGHRS, YFSETQ. This CDR3 has 15 residues. As DNA, the CDR3 is TGCGCCAGCAGCACACGACAGGGGGCCGGAACTGAAGCTTTCTTT. Amino acids: CASSTRQGAGTEAFF.

This clonotype was detected only a few times. The chain carries TRBV14 and TRBJ1-1, with no clear D. This CDR3 is built from 15 residues. Trimming pared 4 bases from V and 5 bases from J, leaving 17 bases between. Germline V gene data show CDR1 as SGHDN and CDR2 as FVKESK. This CDR3 is CASSLSMGAGTEAFF. CDR3 in DNA: TGTGCCAGCAGCCTTTCGATGGGTGCGGGTACTGAAGCTTTCTTT. The entire variable domain, with the rest obtained from reference TRBV14 and TRBJ1-1, is as follows: EAGVTQFPSHSVIEKGQTVTLRCDPISGHDNLYWYRRVMGKEIKFLLHFVKESKQDESGMPNNRFLAERTGGTYSTLKVQPAELEDSGVYFCASSLSMGAGTEAFFGQGTRLTVV.

The chain employs TRBV19 and TRBJ2-7; D is unclear. The length of the CDR3 is 12 residues. CDR1 and CDR2 (germline): LNHDA, SQIVND (reference sequence). V was trimmed by 8 bases and J by 2 bases, leaving 10 bases between them. The CDR3 is CASGVGPYEQYF. CDR3 in DNA: TGTGCCAGTGGTGTAGGCCCCTACGAGCAGTACTTC. Drawing the rest from reference TRBV19 and TRBJ2-7, the complete variable domain is DGGITQSPKYLFRKEGQNVTLSCEQNLNHDAMYWYRQDPGQGLRLIYYSQIVNDFQKGDIAEGYSVSREKKESFPLTVTSAQKNPTAFYLCASGVGPYEQYFGPGTRLTVT.

Many counts were recorded for this clonotype. This rearrangement joins TRBV11-2 to TRBJ1-5; D perhaps matches TRBD1 (6 bases). The CDR3 is 15 residues long. Germline-derived CDR1 and CDR2 are SGHAT and FQNNGV. V lost 0 bases, J lost 6 bases, and 12 bases lay in between. CDR3 sequence: CASSLEERGFQPQHF. The CDR3 coding sequence is TGTGCCAGCAGCTTAGAGGAAAGGGGGTTTCAGCCCCAGCATTTT.